This TCR beta chain emerged from a study of beta chain features in type 1 diabetes. The study, taken as a whole, reports: A closer apparent resemblance between naive, central memory and Treg TCRB repertoires was seen in patients than in healthy donors. People with Type 1 diabetes carried modestly yet significantly shorter TCRB CDR3s in all four CD4+ subsets. Cells with high TCR expression could be over-represented by cDNA sequencing. Whether HLA type influences TCRB rearrangement remained unresolved here.

Per germline, CDR1 SEHNR and CDR2 FQNEAQ (reference sequence). The V gene lost 1 base and the J gene lost 3 bases, with 9 bases spanning the gap. This CDR3 has 14 amino acids. Reverse transcription of all isolated RNA meant that expressed TCRB transcripts were sequenced. Some clones are missing from TCRdb's copy, which holds only in-frame ones; the method was immunoSEQ multiplex PCR. The table includes some 350,000 clones, roughly 9.8% detected once. The table lists this clone with a few counts. Antigen unknown. The sequenced sample consisted of central memory CD4+ T cells from blood. This clonotype was sampled from a man aged 25-45 years with type 1 diabetes. The chain couples TRBV7-9 to TRBJ1-1; TRBD1 might be the D (5 bases). CDR3 loop: CASSLEGVYTEAFF. The CDR3 nucleotides read TGTGCCAGCAGCTTAGAAGGGGTCTACACTGAAGCTTTCTTT.